This record covers a single TCR beta chain. Germline CDR1 reads DFQATT; CDR2 reads SNEGSKA (reference sequence). The CDR3 covers 11 residues. J gave up 2 bases and V 7 bases, and 1 base lay outside the gene matches. The source of the sample is a study of T cell responses to AZD1222 COVID-19 vaccine. Sequencing used immunoSEQ multiplex PCR; TCRdb keeps in-frame clones, though not all of them. The sample consists of about 140,000 clones, just under 95% of them appearing once. This clonotype originated in an adult in good health. The sample here was peripheral blood, taken on day 0 of AZD1222 vaccination. V usage is TRBV20-1 and J usage is TRBJ1-2; 7 bases are shared with TRBD1. The CDR3 DNA reads as TGCAGTGTGGGACAGAACTATGGCTACACCTTC. Translation gives CSVGQNYGYTF.